This T cell receptor (beta chain) is drawn from a study of blood T cells in healthy people across ages. Study results and limitations: Possibly, changes in expanded clonotypes were confounded because donor CMV status was unknown.

Primed by a sample-barcoded 5' primer and a J-beta primer mix, a second PCR proceeded for roughly 7 to 12 cycles. MiXCR, applied by TCRdb to the 5' RACE reads, yields one record per CDR3 protein. This repertoire shows approximately 1.5 million distinct CDR3 sequences, roughly 32% found once; its top ten account for roughly 12%. Germline V gene lookup returns CDR1 SGHVS and CDR2 FQNEAQ. Losses at the gene ends were 5 bases for V and 10 bases for J; bases not matched to a gene: 14. CDR3 length: 16 amino acids. This clonotype was detected a few times. Its cognate antigen is unknown. This clonotype was sampled from a woman aged 25 to 39 in good health. Sequencing was carried out using blood. The V and J genes are TRBV7-8 and TRBJ2-1; 10 bases agree with TRBD2. The CDR3 reads CASSKLAGTLPEEQFF. CDR3 in DNA: TGTGCCAGCAGCAAACTAGCGGGAACTCTCCCGGAGGAGCAGTTCTTC.